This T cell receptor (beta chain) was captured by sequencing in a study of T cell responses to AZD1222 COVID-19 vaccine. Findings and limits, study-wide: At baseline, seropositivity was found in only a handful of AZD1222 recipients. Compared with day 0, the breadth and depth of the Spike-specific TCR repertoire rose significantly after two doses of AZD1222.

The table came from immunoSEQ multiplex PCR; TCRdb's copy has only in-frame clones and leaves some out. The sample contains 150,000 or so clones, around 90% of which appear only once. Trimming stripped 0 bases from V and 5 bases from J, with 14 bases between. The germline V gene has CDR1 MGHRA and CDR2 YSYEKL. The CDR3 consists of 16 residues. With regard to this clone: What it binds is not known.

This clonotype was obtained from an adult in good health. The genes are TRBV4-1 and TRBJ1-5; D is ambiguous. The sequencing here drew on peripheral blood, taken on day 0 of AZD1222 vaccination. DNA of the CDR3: TGCGCCAGCAGCCAAGATAGTATAAGGATACATCAGCCCCAGCATTTT. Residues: CASSQDSIRIHQPQHF.